A selection of T cell receptor beta chains follows, all from one sample in a study of Graves' ophthalmopathy and Graves' hyperthyroidism. TCRdb redid the calling of the multiplex PCR reads with MiXCR, one entry per CDR3 protein. The sample lists 500,000 to 600,000 distinct CDR3 sequences, approximately 35% occurring once. Input material: peripheral blood or thyroid tissue (not recorded which). These receptors were collected from an adult man with Graves' hyperthyroidism. Both conserved end residues are part of each CDR3. D genes are given only for firm matches. Expanded clones are given a class, and other clones once, few, many or no size at all.

J gene: TRBJ1-4
D gene: -
V gene: TRBV7-2
clone size: few
CDR3 DNA: TGTGCCAGCAGCTTAGAGGGGACGGGTAATGAAAAACTGTTTTTT
CDR3 protein: CASSLEGTGNEKLFF

J gene: TRBJ1-2
D gene: TRBD1
V gene: TRBV12-3/TRBV12-4
clone size: many
CDR3 DNA: TGTGCCAGCAGTTTGGGACAGATCTATGGCTACACCTTC
CDR3 protein: CASSLGQIYGYTF

J gene: TRBJ2-7
D gene: -
V gene: TRBV6-5
clone size: few
CDR3 DNA: TGTGCCAGCAGTTGGGACGGGATCTCCTACGAGCAGTACTTC
CDR3 protein: CASSWDGISYEQYF

J gene: TRBJ1-2
D gene: TRBD1
V gene: TRBV19
clone size: -
CDR3 DNA: TGTGCCAGTGGCTTACAGGGGGCTTTAGGCTACACCTTC
CDR3 protein: CASGLQGALGYTF

J gene: TRBJ1-2
D gene: -
V gene: TRBV7-9
clone size: many
CDR3 DNA: TGTGCCAGCAGCAACACCCCCGGGACGGAGTCGATTTATGGCTACACCTTC
CDR3 protein: CASSNTPGTESIYGYTF

J gene: TRBJ1-5
D gene: -
V gene: TRBV10-2
clone size: -
CDR3 DNA: TGTGCCAGCAGTGCCCGGGGGGGGGTGGGGATTTATAGCAATCAGCCCCAGCATTTT
CDR3 protein: CASSARGGVGIYSNQPQHF

J gene: TRBJ2-7
D gene: -
V gene: TRBV7-2
clone size: -
CDR3 DNA: TGTGCCAGCAGCTTGGGGGGAGCCATGGAGACCTACGAGCAGTACTTC
CDR3 protein: CASSLGGAMETYEQYF

J gene: TRBJ1-1
D gene: -
V gene: TRBV2
clone size: many
CDR3 DNA: TGTGCCAGCAGTGAACAGGGACGCGAAGCTTTCTTT
CDR3 protein: CASSEQGREAFF

J gene: TRBJ1-5
D gene: -
V gene: TRBV29-1
clone size: -
CDR3 DNA: TGCAGCTTAGGGTCAGGGTTTAGCAATCAGCCCCAGCATTTT
CDR3 protein: CSLGSGFSNQPQHF

J gene: TRBJ2-2
D gene: -
V gene: TRBV10-3
clone size: -
CDR3 DNA: TGTGCCAGCAGCCCGCTGAGCAGGGCCGGGGAGCTGTTTTTT
CDR3 protein: CASSPLSRAGELFF

J gene: TRBJ2-7
D gene: -
V gene: TRBV20-1
clone size: many
CDR3 DNA: TGCAGTGCTGTGCCGACAGACATTTACTACGAGCAGTACTTC
CDR3 protein: CSAVPTDIYYEQYF

J gene: TRBJ2-7
D gene: TRBD2
V gene: TRBV12-3/TRBV12-4
clone size: many
CDR3 DNA: TGTGCCAGCAGCTTAGGCGGGAGGGCCTACGAGCAGTACTTC
CDR3 protein: CASSLGGRAYEQYF

J gene: TRBJ2-7
D gene: TRBD2
V gene: TRBV10-3
clone size: many
CDR3 DNA: TGTGCCATTGCCGTAGGCGGGAGGGCGTACGAGCAGTACTTC
CDR3 protein: CAIAVGGRAYEQYF

J gene: TRBJ1-1
D gene: -
V gene: TRBV20-1
clone size: many
CDR3 DNA: TGCAGTGCTAGAAGTGCGGGCATGAACACTGAAGCTTTCTTT
CDR3 protein: CSARSAGMNTEAFF

J gene: TRBJ2-7
D gene: TRBD2
V gene: TRBV2
clone size: -
CDR3 DNA: TGTGCCAGCAGGACCCAGGGACTAGGCTACGAGCAGTACTTC
CDR3 protein: CASRTQGLGYEQYF

J gene: TRBJ2-7
D gene: -
V gene: TRBV7-8
clone size: -
CDR3 DNA: TGTGCCAGCAGCTCTAGGGTCGGCGAGCAGTACTTC
CDR3 protein: CASSSRVGEQYF

J gene: TRBJ1-1
D gene: -
V gene: TRBV20-1
clone size: many
CDR3 DNA: TGCAGTGCTAGAGTACCAGACAGACGGACTGAAGCTTTCTTT
CDR3 protein: CSARVPDRRTEAFF

J gene: TRBJ2-5
D gene: -
V gene: TRBV6-1
clone size: many
CDR3 DNA: TGTGCCAGCAGTGAGACGAAAAAAGAGACCCAGTACTTC
CDR3 protein: CASSETKKETQYF

J gene: TRBJ1-5
D gene: TRBD1
V gene: TRBV6-6
clone size: many
CDR3 DNA: TGTGCCAGCAGACCACCAACTTCAGGGGGTAGTCAGCCCCAGCATTTT
CDR3 protein: CASRPPTSGGSQPQHF

J gene: TRBJ1-4
D gene: TRBD1
V gene: TRBV7-8
clone size: few
CDR3 DNA: TGTGCCAGCAGCCCAGACAGGGGGCGATGGGAAAAACTGTTATTT
CDR3 protein: CASSPDRGRWEKLLF

J gene: TRBJ2-7
D gene: TRBD2
V gene: TRBV5-8
clone size: many
CDR3 DNA: TGTGCCAGCAGCTTGAGGACTAGCGGGTACGAGCAGTACTTC
CDR3 protein: CASSLRTSGYEQYF

J gene: TRBJ2-3
D gene: TRBD2
V gene: TRBV20-1
clone size: -
CDR3 DNA: TGCAGTGCTAGAGTCTTTGGGCGGGAGTCAGATACGCAGTATTTT
CDR3 protein: CSARVFGRESDTQYF

J gene: TRBJ1-6
D gene: -
V gene: TRBV7-8
clone size: -
CDR3 DNA: TGTGCCAGCAGCCTACTAGCGCCGAATTCACCCCTCCACTTT
CDR3 protein: CASSLLAPNSPLHF

J gene: TRBJ1-2
D gene: -
V gene: TRBV9
clone size: many
CDR3 DNA: TGTGCCAGCAGCGTTAGTGCAAGGACAACCTATGGCTACACCTTC
CDR3 protein: CASSVSARTTYGYTF

J gene: TRBJ2-5
D gene: -
V gene: TRBV12-3/TRBV12-4
clone size: many
CDR3 DNA: TGTGCCAGCAGGCGGGCCGCCCAAGAGACCCAGTACTTC
CDR3 protein: CASRRAAQETQYF

J gene: TRBJ2-7
D gene: TRBD2
V gene: TRBV7-2
clone size: -
CDR3 DNA: TGTGCCAGCAGGACTAGCGGGAGGGAGTACTTC
CDR3 protein: CASRTSGREYF

J gene: TRBJ2-6
D gene: -
V gene: TRBV27
clone size: many
CDR3 DNA: TGTGCCAGCAGCTCCAGGGGCCTCTCTGGGGCCAACGTCCTGACTTTC
CDR3 protein: CASSSRGLSGANVLTF

J gene: TRBJ2-2
D gene: TRBD1
V gene: TRBV7-8
clone size: -
CDR3 DNA: TGTGCCAGCAGCTTAGGGGGCAGGACAGGTGGGGAGCTGTTTTTT
CDR3 protein: CASSLGGRTGGELFF

J gene: TRBJ1-2
D gene: -
V gene: TRBV7-2
clone size: few
CDR3 DNA: TGTGCCAGCAGTAACGGACGGAACTATGACTACACCTTC
CDR3 protein: CASSNGRNYDYTF